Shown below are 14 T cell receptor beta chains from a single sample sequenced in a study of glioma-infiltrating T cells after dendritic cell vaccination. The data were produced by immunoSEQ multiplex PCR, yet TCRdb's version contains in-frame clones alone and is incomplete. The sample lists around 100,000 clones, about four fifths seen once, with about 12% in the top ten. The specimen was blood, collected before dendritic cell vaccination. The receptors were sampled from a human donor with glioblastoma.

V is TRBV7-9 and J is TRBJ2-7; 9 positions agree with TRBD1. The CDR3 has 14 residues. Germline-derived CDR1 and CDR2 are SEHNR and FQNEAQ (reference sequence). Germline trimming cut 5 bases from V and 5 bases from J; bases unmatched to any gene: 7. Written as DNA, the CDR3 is TGTGCCAGCAGCGCCGGGACAGGGAGAAACGAGCAGTACTTC. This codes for CASSAGTGRNEQYF.

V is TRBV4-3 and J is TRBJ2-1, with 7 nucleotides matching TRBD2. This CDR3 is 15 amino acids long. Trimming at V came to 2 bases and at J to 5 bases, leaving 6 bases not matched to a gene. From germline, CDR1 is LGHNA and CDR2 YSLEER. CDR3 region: CASSQLTSVDNEQFF. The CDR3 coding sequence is TGCGCCAGCAGCCAACTCACTAGCGTCGACAATGAGCAGTTCTTC.

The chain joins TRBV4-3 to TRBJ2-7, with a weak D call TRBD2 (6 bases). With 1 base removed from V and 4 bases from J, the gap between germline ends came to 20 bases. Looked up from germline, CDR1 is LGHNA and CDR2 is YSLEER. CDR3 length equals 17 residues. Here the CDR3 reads CASSQVALAGSSYEQYF. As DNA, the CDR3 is TGCGCCAGCAGCCAAGTTGCTTTGGCGGGGTCCTCGTACGAGCAGTACTTC.

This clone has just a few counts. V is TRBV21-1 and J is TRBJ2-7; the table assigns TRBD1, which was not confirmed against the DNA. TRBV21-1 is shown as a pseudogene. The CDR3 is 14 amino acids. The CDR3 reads CASSKGTMNYEQYF. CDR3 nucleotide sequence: TGTGCCAGCAGCAAGGGGACAATGAACTACGAGCAGTACTTC.

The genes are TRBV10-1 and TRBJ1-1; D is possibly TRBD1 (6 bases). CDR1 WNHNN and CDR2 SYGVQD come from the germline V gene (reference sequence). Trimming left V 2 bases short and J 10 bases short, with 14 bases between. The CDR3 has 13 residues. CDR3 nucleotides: TGCGCCAGCAGTGAGGAGGGGGACAAGGGAGCTTTCTTT. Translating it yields CASSEEGDKGAFF.

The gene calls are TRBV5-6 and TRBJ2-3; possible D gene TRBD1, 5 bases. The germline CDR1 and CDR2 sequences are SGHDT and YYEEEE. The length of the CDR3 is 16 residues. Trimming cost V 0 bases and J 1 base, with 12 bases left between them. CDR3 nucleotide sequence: TGTGCCAGCAGCTTGGGGGGCAGGGCAGGCACAGATACGCAGTATTTT. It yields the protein CASSLGGRAGTDTQYF. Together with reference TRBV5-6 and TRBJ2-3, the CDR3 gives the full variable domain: DAGVTQSPTHLIKTRGQQVTLRCSPKSGHDTVSWYQQALGQGPQFIFQYYEEEERQRGNFPDRFSGHQFPNYSSELNVNALLLGDSALYLCASSLGGRAGTDTQYFGPGTRLTVL.

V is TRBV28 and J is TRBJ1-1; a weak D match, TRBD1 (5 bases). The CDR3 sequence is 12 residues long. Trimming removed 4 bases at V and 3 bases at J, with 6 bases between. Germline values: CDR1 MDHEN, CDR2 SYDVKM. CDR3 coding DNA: TGTGCCAGCAGTTCGGGGGACACTGAAGCTTTCTTT. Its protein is CASSSGDTEAFF.

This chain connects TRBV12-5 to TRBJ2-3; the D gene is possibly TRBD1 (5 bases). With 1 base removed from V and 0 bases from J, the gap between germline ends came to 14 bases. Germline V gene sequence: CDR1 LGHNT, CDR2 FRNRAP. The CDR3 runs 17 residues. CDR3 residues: CASGLGPDRYSTDTQYF. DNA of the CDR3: TGTGCTAGTGGTTTGGGCCCCGACAGATACAGCACAGATACGCAGTATTTT.

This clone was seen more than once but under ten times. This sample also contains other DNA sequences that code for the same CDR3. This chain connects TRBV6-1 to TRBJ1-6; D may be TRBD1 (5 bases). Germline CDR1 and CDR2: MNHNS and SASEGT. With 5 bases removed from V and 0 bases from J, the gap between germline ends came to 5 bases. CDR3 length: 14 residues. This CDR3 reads CASSQGSYNSPLHF. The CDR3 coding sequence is TGTGCCAGCAGTCAGGGCTCCTATAATTCACCCCTCCACTTT.

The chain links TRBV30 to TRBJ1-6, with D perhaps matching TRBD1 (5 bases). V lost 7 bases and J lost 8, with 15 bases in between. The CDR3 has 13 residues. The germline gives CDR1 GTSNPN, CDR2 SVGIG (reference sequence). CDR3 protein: CASAGETDSPLHF. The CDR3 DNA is TGTGCCTCCGCGGGGGAAACGGATTCACCCCTCCACTTT.

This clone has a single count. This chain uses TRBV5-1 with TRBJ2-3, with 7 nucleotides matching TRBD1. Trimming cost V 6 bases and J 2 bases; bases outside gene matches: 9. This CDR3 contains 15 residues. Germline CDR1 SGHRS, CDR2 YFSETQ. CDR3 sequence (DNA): TGCGCCAGCACAACCGACAGGGTTGACACAGATACGCAGTATTTT. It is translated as CASTTDRVDTDTQYF.

CDR3 sequence reads: CASSPHRGGAEQFF. The CDR3 nucleotides read TGTGCCAGCAGCCCTCACAGGGGCGGGGCCGAGCAGTTCTTC. The rearrangement links TRBV7-2 to TRBJ2-1, with TRBD1 as a possible D gene (7 bases). CDR1 is SGHTA, CDR2 FQGNSA, per germline. This CDR3 has 14 residues. Trimming removed 5 bases from V and 10 bases from J, with 18 bases in between.

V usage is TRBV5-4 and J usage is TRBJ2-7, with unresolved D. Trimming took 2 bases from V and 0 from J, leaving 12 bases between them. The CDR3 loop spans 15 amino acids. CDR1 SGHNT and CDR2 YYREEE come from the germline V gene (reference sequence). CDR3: CASSFEDWSSYEQYF. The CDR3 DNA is TGTGCCAGCAGCTTCGAAGACTGGAGCTCCTACGAGCAGTACTTC.

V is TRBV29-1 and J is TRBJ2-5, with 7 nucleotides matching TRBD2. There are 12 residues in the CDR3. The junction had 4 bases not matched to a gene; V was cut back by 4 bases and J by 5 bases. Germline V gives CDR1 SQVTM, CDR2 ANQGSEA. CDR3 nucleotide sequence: TGCAGCGTTGTCTTCGGGGGGGAGACCCAGTACTTC. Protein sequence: CSVVFGGETQYF.